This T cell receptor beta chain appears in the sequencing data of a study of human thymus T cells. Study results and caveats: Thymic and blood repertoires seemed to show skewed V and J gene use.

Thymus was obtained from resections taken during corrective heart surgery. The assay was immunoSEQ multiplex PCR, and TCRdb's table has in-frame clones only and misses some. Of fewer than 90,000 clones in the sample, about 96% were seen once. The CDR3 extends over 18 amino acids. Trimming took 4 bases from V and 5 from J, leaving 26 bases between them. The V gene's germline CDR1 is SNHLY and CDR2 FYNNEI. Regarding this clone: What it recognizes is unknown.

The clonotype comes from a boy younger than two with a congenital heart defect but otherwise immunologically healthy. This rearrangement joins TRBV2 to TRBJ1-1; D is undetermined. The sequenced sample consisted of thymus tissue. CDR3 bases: TGTGCCAGCAGTGGCGCCCAGCGAAGCAGGCCAGGTTGGACTGAAGCTTTCTTT. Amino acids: CASSGAQRSRPGWTEAFF.